This entry is about one T cell receptor beta chain. The sample belongs to a study of CD8 T cells in Susac syndrome. Treatment-naive patients with stable or active relapsing-remitting disease were the multiple sclerosis controls. Roughly 0.45 to 1 ug RNA was reverse transcribed with random hexamers. Amplification of TCR beta CDR3 across 54 Vbeta and 13 Jbeta was performed with immunoSEQ multiplex PCR. MiXCR, run by TCRdb on the immunoSEQ multiplex PCR reads, gives a single entry per CDR3 protein. The table records about 250,000 distinct CDR3 sequences, 93% of them present only once. Sequencing was performed on CD4+ T cells from PBMCs. The clonotype was recovered from a human donor with multiple sclerosis.

CDR3 sequence: CASSLEGRPSGTDTQYF. The CDR3 DNA sequence: TGCGCCAGCAGCTTGGAGGGGAGACCGTCGGGCACAGATACGCAGTATTTT. This chain joins TRBV5-1 and TRBJ2-3; D is tentatively TRBD1 or TRBD2 (5 bases each). Trimming cost V 0 bases and J 1 base, with 15 bases left between them. Per germline, CDR1 SGHRS and CDR2 YFSETQ. The CDR3 runs to 17 residues.